These T cell receptor beta chains were read from a single sample in a study of identical twins. TCRdb independently ran MiXCR on the 5' RACE reads; one entry per CDR3 protein. The sample holds more than 1.5 million distinct CDR3 sequences, around 29% seen once. The sample was cord blood. Every receptor here comes from a newborn girl in good health. Both conserved end residues are part of each CDR3. The D gene is left open where the match is weak. Only part of the rows carry a size: once, few, many, or a class if the clone is expanded.

d_call,j_call,v_call,clone_size,cdr3_aa,cdr3_nt
TRBD2,TRBJ2-3,TRBV5-1,NA,CASSLAVAGDTDTQYF,TGCGCCAGCAGCTTGGCGGTAGCGGGAGACACAGATACGCAGTATTTT
TRBD2,TRBJ2-7,TRBV4-1,few,CASSQVPSGRTYEQYF,TGCGCCAGCAGCCAAGTACCTAGCGGGAGGACCTACGAGCAGTACTTC
NA,TRBJ2-7,TRBV11-2,NA,CARSDRARNDYEQYF,TGTGCCAGGAGCGATAGAGCACGGAATGATTACGAGCAGTACTTC
TRBD2,TRBJ2-7,TRBV2,NA,CASRGLAGYNEQYF,TGTGCCAGCAGAGGACTAGCGGGATACAATGAGCAGTACTTC
TRBD2,TRBJ2-5,TRBV29-1,many,CSVTSGSPGQYF,TGCAGTGTGACTAGCGGGAGCCCAGGGCAGTACTTC
NA,TRBJ1-2,TRBV7-9,NA,CACSLADYGYTF,TGTGCCTGCAGCTTAGCGGACTATGGCTACACCTTC
TRBD2,TRBJ2-3,TRBV20-1,NA,CSARSSSGGADTQYF,TGCAGTGCTAGGAGTAGTAGCGGGGGAGCAGATACGCAGTATTTT
NA,TRBJ1-2,TRBV18,few,CASSPGAGNYGYTF,TGTGCCAGCTCACCAGGGGCAGGGAACTATGGCTACACCTTC
NA,TRBJ2-3,TRBV24-1,few,CATSGGTGAFTQYF,TGTGCCACCAGTGGGGGGACTGGAGCCTTTACGCAGTATTTT
NA,TRBJ2-7,TRBV7-2,NA,CASSLWDTLSYEQYF,TGTGCCAGCAGCCTATGGGACACCCTCTCCTACGAGCAGTACTTC
NA,TRBJ2-1,TRBV5-1,NA,CASSFVISPYNGQFF,TGCGCCAGCAGCTTCGTCATCTCCCCCTACAATGGGCAGTTCTTC
TRBD1,TRBJ2-7,TRBV5-4,few,CASSLGQGAPSYEQYF,TGTGCCAGCAGCTTGGGACAGGGGGCTCCTTCCTACGAGCAGTACTTC
TRBD1,TRBJ2-7,TRBV5-1,NA,CASYRQGSYEQYF,TGCGCCAGCTATCGACAGGGCTCCTACGAGCAGTACTTC
NA,TRBJ2-1,TRBV2,once,CVSSAPGGYYYNEQFF,TGTGTCAGCAGTGCCCCCGGGGGCTACTACTACAATGAGCAGTTCTTC
NA,TRBJ2-5,TRBV21-1,NA,CASSKGQIYQETQYF,TGTGCCAGCAGCAAAGGACAGATTTACCAAGAGACCCAGTACTTC
TRBD1,TRBJ1-1,TRBV29-1,once,CSADRGRDTEAFF,TGCAGCGCCGACAGGGGGAGAGACACTGAAGCTTTCTTT
NA,TRBJ1-1,TRBV5-1,few,CASSPLGATPGTEAFF,TGCGCCAGCAGCCCTCTTGGGGCTACCCCTGGGACTGAAGCTTTCTTT
TRBD1,TRBJ2-5,TRBV12-3/TRBV12-4,NA,CASTLTGIQETQYF,TGTGCCAGCACCTTGACAGGGATCCAAGAGACCCAGTACTTC
NA,TRBJ2-7,TRBV27,NA,CASSLFSGGYEQYF,TGTGCCAGCAGTTTATTTTCAGGAGGCTACGAGCAGTACTTC
NA,TRBJ2-5,TRBV30,NA,CAWSVPLYTTLAPQYF,TGTGCCTGGAGTGTACCGTTATATACTACCCTTGCTCCTCAGTACTTC
NA,TRBJ2-7,TRBV20-1,NA,CSARDSPIWGKAYEQYF,TGCAGTGCTAGAGATTCCCCAATATGGGGGAAAGCCTACGAGCAGTACTTC
TRBD2,TRBJ2-1,TRBV6-1,NA,CASSRGTSGGAGEQFF,TGTGCCAGCAGTAGAGGGACTAGCGGGGGGGCCGGTGAGCAGTTCTTC
NA,TRBJ2-1,TRBV6-6,once,CASRGRNGQFF,TGTGCCAGCAGAGGAAGGAATGGGCAGTTCTTC
TRBD2,TRBJ2-5,TRBV12-3/TRBV12-4,NA,CASSVNQRGLVWTQYF,TGTGCCAGCAGTGTAAACCAGCGGGGTCTTGTTTGGACCCAGTACTTC
TRBD2,TRBJ2-3,TRBV4-2,few,CASSQRLAGAVDTQYF,TGTGCCAGCAGCCAACGTCTAGCGGGGGCGGTAGATACGCAGTATTTT
NA,TRBJ1-2,TRBV11-2,many,CASSLVRQGLYGYTF,TGTGCCAGCAGCTTAGTACGGCAGGGACTTTATGGCTACACCTTC
TRBD1,TRBJ2-3,TRBV4-1,few,CASSTGQGTSTDTQYF,TGCGCCAGCAGCACTGGACAGGGGACTAGCACAGATACGCAGTATTTT
TRBD2,TRBJ2-7,TRBV4-1,NA,CASSQAGTGGLGQYF,TGCGCCAGCAGCCAAGCGGGGACGGGAGGGTTAGGGCAGTACTTC
TRBD2,TRBJ2-3,TRBV4-2,NA,CASSQDRGTSGGDTQYF,TGTGCCAGCAGCCAAGATCGTGGGACTAGCGGGGGAGATACGCAGTATTTT
NA,TRBJ2-2,TRBV12-3/TRBV12-4,NA,CASTLRLLNTGELFF,TGTGCCAGCACCCTGCGTCTTTTGAACACCGGGGAGCTGTTTTTT
TRBD2,TRBJ2-7,TRBV5-1,NA,CASSHKRESTYEQYF,TGCGCCAGCAGTCATAAGCGGGAGTCTACCTACGAGCAGTACTTC
NA,TRBJ2-7,TRBV28,NA,CASSFDSYNEQYF,TGTGCCAGCAGTTTTGACTCCTACAATGAGCAGTACTTC
NA,TRBJ2-1,TRBV11-2,few,CASSLDYEVYNEQFF,TGTGCCAGCAGCTTAGATTATGAGGTTTACAATGAGCAGTTCTTC
TRBD1,TRBJ2-7,TRBV5-1,NA,CASSPSQGAPYEQYF,TGCGCCAGCAGCCCTTCTCAGGGGGCACCCTACGAGCAGTACTTC
TRBD2,TRBJ2-3,TRBV10-3,many,CAISGTSGARTDTQYF,TGTGCCATCAGTGGAACTAGCGGGGCCCGCACAGATACGCAGTATTTT
NA,TRBJ1-4,TRBV20-1,few,CSGQTFNEKLFF,TGCAGTGGACAGACCTTTAACGAAAAACTGTTTTTT
NA,TRBJ2-7,TRBV14,few,CASSQERGTEQYF,TGTGCCAGCAGCCAAGAGCGGGGTACCGAGCAGTACTTC
NA,TRBJ2-3,TRBV5-1,few,CASSLRLDGLDTQYF,TGCGCCAGCAGCTTGCGGCTAGATGGGCTGGATACGCAGTATTTT
NA,TRBJ1-5,TRBV15,NA,CATSRDYSPEAQPQHF,TGTGCCACCAGCAGAGATTACAGTCCCGAGGCCCAGCCCCAGCATTTT
NA,TRBJ2-6,TRBV3-1,NA,CASSQGLTAGANVLTF,TGTGCCAGCAGCCAAGGTCTGACAGCTGGGGCCAACGTCCTGACTTTC
TRBD2,TRBJ2-7,TRBV28,few,CASRGLGSYEQYF,TGTGCCAGCAGGGGACTAGGATCCTACGAGCAGTACTTC
TRBD1,TRBJ1-2,TRBV25-1,few,CASSGSGGPYGYTF,TGTGCCAGCAGTGGATCAGGGGGACCCTATGGCTACACCTTC